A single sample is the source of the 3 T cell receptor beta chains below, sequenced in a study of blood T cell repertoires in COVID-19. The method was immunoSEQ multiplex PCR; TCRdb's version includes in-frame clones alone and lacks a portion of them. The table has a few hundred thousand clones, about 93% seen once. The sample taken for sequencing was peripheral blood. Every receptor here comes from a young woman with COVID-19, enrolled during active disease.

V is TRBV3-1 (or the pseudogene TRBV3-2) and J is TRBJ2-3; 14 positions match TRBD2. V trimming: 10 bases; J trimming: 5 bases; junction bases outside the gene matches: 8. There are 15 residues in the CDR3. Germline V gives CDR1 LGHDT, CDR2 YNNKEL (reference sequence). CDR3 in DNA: TGTGCCACTTCGGGACTAGCGGGAGCGCGAGATACGCAGTATTTT. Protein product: CATSGLAGARDTQYF.

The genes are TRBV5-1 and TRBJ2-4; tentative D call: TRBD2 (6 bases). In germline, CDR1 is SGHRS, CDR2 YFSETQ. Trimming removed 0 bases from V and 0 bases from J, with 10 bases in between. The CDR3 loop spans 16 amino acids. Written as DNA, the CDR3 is TGCGCCAGCAGCTTGGAACCGGGAGAAGCCAAAAACATTCAGTACTTC. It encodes CASSLEPGEAKNIQYF.

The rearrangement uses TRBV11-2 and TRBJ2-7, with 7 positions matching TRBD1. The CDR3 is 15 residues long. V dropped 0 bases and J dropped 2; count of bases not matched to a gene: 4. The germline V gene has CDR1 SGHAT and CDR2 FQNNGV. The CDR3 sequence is CASSLDYRGAYEQYF. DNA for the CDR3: TGTGCCAGCAGCTTAGATTACAGGGGCGCCTACGAGCAGTACTTC.